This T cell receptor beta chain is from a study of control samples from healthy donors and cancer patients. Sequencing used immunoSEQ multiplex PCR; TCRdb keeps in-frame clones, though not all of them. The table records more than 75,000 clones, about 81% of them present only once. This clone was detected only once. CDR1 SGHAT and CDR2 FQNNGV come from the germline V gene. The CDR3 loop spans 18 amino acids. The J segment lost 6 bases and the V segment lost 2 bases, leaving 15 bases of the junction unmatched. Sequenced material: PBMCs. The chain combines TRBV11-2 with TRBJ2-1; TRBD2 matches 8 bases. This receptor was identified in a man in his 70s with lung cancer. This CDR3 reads CASSLTITGTRDFNEQFF. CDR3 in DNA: TGTGCCAGCAGCTTAACGATAACCGGGACTAGAGACTTCAATGAGCAGTTCTTC.